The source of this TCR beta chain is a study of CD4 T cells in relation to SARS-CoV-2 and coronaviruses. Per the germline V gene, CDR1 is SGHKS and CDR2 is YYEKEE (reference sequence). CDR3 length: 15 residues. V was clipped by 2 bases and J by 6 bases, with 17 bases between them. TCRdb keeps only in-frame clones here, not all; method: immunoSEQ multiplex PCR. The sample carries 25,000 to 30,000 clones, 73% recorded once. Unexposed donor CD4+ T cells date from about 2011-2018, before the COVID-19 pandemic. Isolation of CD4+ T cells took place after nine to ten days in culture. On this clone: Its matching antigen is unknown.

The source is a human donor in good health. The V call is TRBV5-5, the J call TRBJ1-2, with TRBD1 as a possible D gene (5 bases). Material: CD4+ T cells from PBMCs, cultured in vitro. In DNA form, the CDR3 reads TGTGCCAGCAGCTTTTTTCCCCCCTCGGGGGATGGCTACACCTTC. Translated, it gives CASSFFPPSGDGYTF.